A selection of T cell receptor beta chains follows, all from one sample in a study of blood T cell repertoires in COVID-19. Libraries were prepared by immunoSEQ multiplex PCR; TCRdb keeps only in-frame clonotypes and omits some of them. This table has 45,000 to 70,000 clones, 65% to 90% appearing once. Specimen: peripheral blood. These receptors came from a woman aged 80 or over with active or convalescent COVID-19. The CDR3 runs from the conserved cysteine through the conserved F or W. D genes are given only for firm matches. Clone size is shown for a subset of rows, as once, few, many or a class of expanded clone.

v_call	clone_size	d_call	j_call	cdr3_aa	cdr3_nt
TRBV3-1/TRBV3-2	.	.	TRBJ1-6	CASVGGYNSPLHF	TGTGCCAGTGTCGGGGGGTATAATTCACCCCTCCACTTT
TRBV29-1	.	.	TRBJ2-7	CSVETGTYEQYF	TGCAGCGTTGAGACGGGGACCTACGAGCAGTACTTC
TRBV19	.	.	TRBJ1-5	CASSMAQNSNQPQHF	TGTGCCAGTAGTATGGCTCAAAATAGCAATCAGCCCCAGCATTTT
TRBV12-3/TRBV12-4	.	.	TRBJ2-7	CASSGLHYEQYF	TGTGCCAGCAGTGGACTGCACTACGAGCAGTACTTC
TRBV6-6	.	.	TRBJ2-7	CASSRSGTSSYEQYF	TGTGCCAGCAGTCGGAGCGGGACAAGCTCCTACGAGCAGTACTTC
TRBV7-9	once	.	TRBJ1-4	CASSLGGLEGEKLFF	TGTGCCAGCAGCTTAGGGGGGCTTGAGGGTGAAAAACTGTTTTTT
TRBV6-1	.	.	TRBJ1-2	CASSEGLIYGYTF	TGTGCCAGCAGTGAGGGACTGATCTATGGCTACACCTTC
TRBV5-1	.	.	TRBJ2-1	CASSGTNEQFF	TGCGCCAGCAGTGGGACTAATGAGCAGTTCTTC
TRBV19	.	TRBD1	TRBJ2-5	CASSYTGAGETQYF	TGTGCCAGTAGCTATACAGGGGCCGGGGAGACCCAGTACTTC
TRBV29-1	.	.	TRBJ2-5	CSVGPTIQETQYF	TGCAGCGTTGGGCCGACAATACAAGAGACCCAGTACTTC
TRBV5-6	few	.	TRBJ1-6	CASSLGAGPSHF	TGTGCCAGCAGCTTAGGGGCGGGGCCTTCCCACTTT
TRBV27	.	.	TRBJ2-1	CASSEGVLGNEQFF	TGTGCCAGCAGCGAAGGGGTGCTTGGCAATGAGCAGTTCTTC
TRBV25-1	.	.	TRBJ1-5	CASRQGKDQPQHF	TGTGCCAGCAGACAGGGTAAGGACCAGCCCCAGCATTTT
TRBV7-2	.	TRBD1	TRBJ2-5	CASSLGQGSWETQYF	TGTGCCAGCAGCCTGGGACAGGGGAGTTGGGAGACCCAGTACTTC
TRBV27	.	TRBD1	TRBJ1-4	CASSKRQGGKATNEKLFF	TGTGCCAGCAGTAAACGACAGGGAGGAAAAGCAACTAATGAAAAACTGTTTTTT
TRBV6-5	.	.	TRBJ1-1	CASSPSAGGTEAFF	TGTGCCAGCAGTCCTTCTGCGGGCGGCACTGAAGCTTTCTTT
TRBV7-2	.	.	TRBJ2-7	CASGYRTSYEQYF	TGTGCCAGCGGATACAGGACCTCCTACGAGCAGTACTTC
TRBV3-1/TRBV3-2	.	TRBD1	TRBJ1-6	CASSLQGHNSPLHF	TGTGCCAGCAGCCTACAGGGGCATAATTCACCCCTCCACTTT
TRBV19	.	TRBD1	TRBJ1-6	CASRGQAYNSPLHF	TGTGCCAGTAGGGGACAGGCTTATAATTCACCCCTCCACTTT
TRBV5-1	.	TRBD1	TRBJ2-7	CASRLSSGTGGHEQYF	TGCGCCAGCAGACTCTCTTCCGGGACAGGGGGCCACGAGCAGTACTTC
TRBV24-1	.	.	TRBJ1-6	CATSPSQGSPLHF	TGTGCCACCAGTCCAAGTCAGGGGTCACCCCTCCACTTT
TRBV28	once	TRBD1	TRBJ1-2	CASSTGTAFGYTF	TGTGCCAGCAGCACCGGGACAGCCTTTGGCTACACCTTC
TRBV6-2/TRBV6-3	.	.	TRBJ2-1	CASSYSRDSLYNEQFF	TGTGCCAGCAGTTACTCCAGAGACAGTTTATACAATGAGCAGTTCTTC
TRBV5-1	once	.	TRBJ1-1	CASSELQGRESTEAFF	TGCGCCAGCAGCGAACTACAGGGAAGGGAGAGCACTGAAGCTTTCTTT
TRBV2	.	TRBD1	TRBJ1-4	CATGTGAKKLFF	TGTGCCACCGGGACAGGGGCTAAAAAACTGTTTTTT
TRBV5-4	.	TRBD1	TRBJ1-2	CASSKSQGALGYGYTF	TGTGCCAGCAGCAAGTCCCAGGGGGCGCTTGGATATGGCTACACCTTC
TRBV4-1	.	TRBD1	TRBJ2-6	CASSLLPGQLFSGANVLTF	TGCGCCAGCAGCTTGCTCCCGGGACAGCTATTCTCTGGGGCCAACGTCCTGACTTTC
TRBV19	.	.	TRBJ1-1	CASSLQGSTEAFF	TGTGCCAGTAGCTTACAGGGAAGCACTGAAGCTTTCTTT
TRBV6-2/TRBV6-3	.	.	TRBJ1-4	CASSHPRGGSEKLFF	TGTGCCAGCAGTCACCCCAGGGGCGGGAGTGAAAAACTGTTTTTT
TRBV28	few	.	TRBJ1-2	CASSLKQDYGYTF	TGTGCCAGCAGTTTAAAACAAGACTATGGCTACACCTTC
TRBV18	.	TRBD1	TRBJ1-3	CASSPQGQGHTIYF	TGTGCCAGCTCACCACAGGGACAGGGCCACACCATATATTTT
TRBV4-2	.	TRBD1	TRBJ1-1	CASSQEGTGSRAFF	TGTGCCAGCAGCCAAGAAGGGACAGGGTCGAGAGCTTTCTTT
TRBV5-5	.	TRBD2	TRBJ2-1	CASSLVVVAGGEQFF	TGTGCCAGCAGCTTGGTCGTGGTAGCGGGGGGCGAGCAGTTCTTC
TRBV18	.	.	TRBJ1-1	CASSPPSLSGTEAFF	TGTGCCAGCTCACCGCCGAGTTTGTCGGGGACTGAAGCTTTCTTT
TRBV11-3	few	.	TRBJ1-2	CASSLSVERTAAGYGYTF	TGTGCCAGCAGCTTGTCGGTCGAACGGACTGCAGCTGGCTATGGCTACACCTTC
TRBV2	.	.	TRBJ2-3	CASSEHSGAQYF	TGTGCCAGCAGTGAGCACTCGGGGGCGCAGTATTTT
TRBV7-9	.	.	TRBJ2-3	CASSSGSGLSTDTQYF	TGTGCCAGCAGTTCCGGGAGCGGGCTTAGCACAGATACGCAGTATTTT
TRBV18	.	.	TRBJ1-1	CASSPIVNTEAFF	TGTGCCAGCTCACCTATAGTGAACACTGAAGCTTTCTTT
TRBV14	.	TRBD1	TRBJ1-2	CASSPQTRDRVYGYTF	TGTGCCAGCAGTCCCCAGACGCGGGACAGGGTCTATGGCTACACCTTC
TRBV19	.	TRBD2	TRBJ2-3	CASVPSGEATQYF	TGTGCCAGTGTTCCTAGCGGGGAGGCTACGCAGTATTTT
TRBV5-1	.	.	TRBJ2-3	CAILPGLTSTDTQYF	TGCGCCATCCTGCCAGGTTTAACTAGCACAGATACGCAGTATTTT
TRBV4-2	.	.	TRBJ2-3	CASSQDSAGASQGGTQYF	TGTGCCAGCAGCCAAGATTCGGCGGGGGCATCTCAAGGGGGAACGCAGTATTTT
TRBV18	.	TRBD2	TRBJ2-7	CASSSFSGGYEQYF	TGTGCCAGCTCATCATTTAGCGGGGGATACGAGCAGTACTTC
TRBV28	few	.	TRBJ2-2	CASSSAGELFF	TGTGCCAGCTCTAGCGCCGGGGAGCTGTTTTTT
TRBV4-1	.	TRBD2	TRBJ2-3	CASSPLRGEADTQYF	TGCGCCAGCAGCCCCCTGCGGGGGGAGGCTGATACGCAGTATTTT
TRBV7-2	.	TRBD2	TRBJ2-5	CASSIMGLAGGQETQYF	TGTGCCAGCAGTATCATGGGACTAGCGGGGGGGCAAGAGACCCAGTACTTC
TRBV24-1	.	.	TRBJ2-5	CATSDRTGRGETQYF	TGTGCCACCAGTGATCGCACAGGGAGGGGAGAGACCCAGTACTTC
TRBV7-2	.	.	TRBJ2-2	CASSSGVTGELFF	TGTGCCAGCAGCTCAGGGGTTACCGGGGAGCTGTTTTTT
TRBV7-9	.	TRBD1	TRBJ2-7	CASRQGASYEQYF	TGTGCCAGCCGACAGGGGGCTTCCTACGAGCAGTACTTC
TRBV14	.	.	TRBJ2-5	CASSQGFMETQYF	TGTGCCAGCAGCCAAGGTTTTATGGAGACCCAGTACTTC
TRBV2	.	TRBD1	TRBJ1-1	CASGASGGTEAFF	TGTGCCAGCGGAGCCTCAGGGGGCACTGAAGCTTTCTTT
TRBV6-1	.	.	TRBJ2-7	CASSEALDRQEQYF	TGTGCCAGCAGTGAAGCCCTCGACAGACAGGAGCAGTACTTC
TRBV19	.	TRBD1	TRBJ2-1	CASRTITGGRNEQFF	TGTGCCAGTAGAACCATTACAGGGGGGAGAAATGAGCAGTTCTTC
TRBV7-2	.	TRBD2	TRBJ2-5	CASSARTSGGARETQYF	TGTGCCAGCAGCGCCCGGACTAGCGGGGGGGCCAGGGAGACCCAGTACTTC